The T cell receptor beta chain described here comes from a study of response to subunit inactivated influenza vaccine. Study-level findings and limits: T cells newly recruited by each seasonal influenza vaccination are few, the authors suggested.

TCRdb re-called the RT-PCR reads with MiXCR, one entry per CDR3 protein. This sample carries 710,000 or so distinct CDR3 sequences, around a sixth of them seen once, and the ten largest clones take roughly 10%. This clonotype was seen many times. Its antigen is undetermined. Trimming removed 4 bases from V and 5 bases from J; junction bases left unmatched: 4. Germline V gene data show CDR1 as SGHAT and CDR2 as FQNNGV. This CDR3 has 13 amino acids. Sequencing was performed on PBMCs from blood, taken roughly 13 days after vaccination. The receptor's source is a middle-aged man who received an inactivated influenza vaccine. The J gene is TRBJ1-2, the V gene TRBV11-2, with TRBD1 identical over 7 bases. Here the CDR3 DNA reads TGTGCCAGCAGCTCGACAGGGCGGTATGGCTACACCTTC. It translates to CASSSTGRYGYTF.